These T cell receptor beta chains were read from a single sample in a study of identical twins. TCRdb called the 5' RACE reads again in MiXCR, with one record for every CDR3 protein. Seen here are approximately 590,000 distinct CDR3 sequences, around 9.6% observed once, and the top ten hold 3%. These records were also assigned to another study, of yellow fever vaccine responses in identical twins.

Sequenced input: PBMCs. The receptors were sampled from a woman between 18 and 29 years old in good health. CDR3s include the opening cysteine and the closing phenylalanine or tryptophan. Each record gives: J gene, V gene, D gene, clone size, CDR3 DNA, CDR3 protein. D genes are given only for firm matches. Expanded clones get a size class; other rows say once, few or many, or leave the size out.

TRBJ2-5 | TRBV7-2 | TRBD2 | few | TGTGCCAGCAGCCCCACCTTGGGACTAGCGGGACAAAAGACCCAGTACTTC | CASSPTLGLAGQKTQYF
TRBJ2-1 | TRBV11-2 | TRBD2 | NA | TGTGCCAGCAGCTTAGACGGAGCGGGGGGGCCTGGAAATGAGCAGTTCTTC | CASSLDGAGGPGNEQFF
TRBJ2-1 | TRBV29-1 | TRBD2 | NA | TGCAGCGTGGAGCGGGAGTCGGATGAGCAGTTCTTC | CSVERESDEQFF
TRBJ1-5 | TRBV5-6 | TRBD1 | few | TGTGCCAGCAGCTTCGACAGGGGGCAAAGCAATCAGCCCCAGCATTTT | CASSFDRGQSNQPQHF
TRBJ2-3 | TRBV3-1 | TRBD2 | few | TGTGCCAGCAGCCAATATAGCGGGGGGCGAGGAGATACGCAGTATTTT | CASSQYSGGRGDTQYF
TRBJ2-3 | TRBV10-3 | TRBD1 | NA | TGTGCCATCCCTGGACAGGGGCCAGATACGCAGTATTTT | CAIPGQGPDTQYF
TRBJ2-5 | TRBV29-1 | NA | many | TGCAGCGCCACAGGGATTAGGGAGACCCAGTACTTC | CSATGIRETQYF
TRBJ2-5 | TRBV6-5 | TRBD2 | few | TGTGCCAGCAGTTACTCTAGCGGGAGGGGAGAGACCCAGTACTTC | CASSYSSGRGETQYF
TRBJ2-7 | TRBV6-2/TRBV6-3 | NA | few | TGTGCCAGCAGTTATAAGGCCAACGAGCAGTACTTC | CASSYKANEQYF
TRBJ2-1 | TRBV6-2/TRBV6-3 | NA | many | TGTGCCAGCAGTCGGTCCGGCCCCTACAATGAGCAGTTCTTC | CASSRSGPYNEQFF
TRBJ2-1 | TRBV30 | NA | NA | TGTGCCTGGATCGGGGACGGAAGCTACAATGAGCAGTTCTTC | CAWIGDGSYNEQFF
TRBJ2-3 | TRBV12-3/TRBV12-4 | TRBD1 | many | TGTGCCAGCAGTTTGGGACAGGGTCTCACAGATACGCAGTATTTT | CASSLGQGLTDTQYF
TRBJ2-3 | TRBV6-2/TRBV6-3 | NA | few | TGTGCCAGCAGTTATGAAGGGACATTAGAAGATACGCAGTATTTT | CASSYEGTLEDTQYF
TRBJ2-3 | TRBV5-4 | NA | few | TGTGCCAGCAGCTTCGTGTCAGATACGCAGTATTTT | CASSFVSDTQYF
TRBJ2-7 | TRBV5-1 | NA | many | TGCGCCAGCAGCCTCGGCCTTAGGGAGGAGCAGTACTTC | CASSLGLREEQYF
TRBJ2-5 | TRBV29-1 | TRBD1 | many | TGCAGCGGTTCAGGGGGCCAAGAGACCCAGTACTTC | CSGSGGQETQYF
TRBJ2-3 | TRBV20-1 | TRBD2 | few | TGCAGTGGAGGACCTCGTTTAGCAGGCGGGAGAATGGCAGATACGCAGTATTTT | CSGGPRLAGGRMADTQYF
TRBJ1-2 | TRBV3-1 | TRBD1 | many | TGTGCCAGCAGCCAGGGGACAGTCTATGGCTACACCTTC | CASSQGTVYGYTF